Reported below is one T cell receptor beta chain. The antigen remains unidentified. The sample belongs to a study of T cells in localized non-small cell lung cancer. Findings and caveats of the study: Increased T cell density in blood showed an association with longer overall survival. Paired adjacent lung recovered a median around 59 of the top 100 tumor clones. Maximal T cell clonality occurred in uninvolved adjacent lung, with tumor ranking below it.

The length of the CDR3 is 15 residues. With 4 bases removed from V and 0 bases from J, the gap between germline ends came to 12 bases. Germline values: CDR1 KGHSH, CDR2 LQKENI. Sequenced by immunoSEQ multiplex PCR; TCRdb stores in-frame clones only, minus some. Among about 15,000 clones listed, around 87% were seen once. Sequences were derived from peripheral blood mononuclear cells, sampled before any cancer treatment. The source of this sequence is a male donor at least 60 years old with stage II lung adenocarcinoma. V usage is TRBV18 and J usage is TRBJ1-1, with D hard to call. The DNA of the CDR3 is TGTGCCAGCTCACGCCGGGCCCAGGTGAACACTGAAGCTTTCTTT. As protein: CASSRRAQVNTEAFF.